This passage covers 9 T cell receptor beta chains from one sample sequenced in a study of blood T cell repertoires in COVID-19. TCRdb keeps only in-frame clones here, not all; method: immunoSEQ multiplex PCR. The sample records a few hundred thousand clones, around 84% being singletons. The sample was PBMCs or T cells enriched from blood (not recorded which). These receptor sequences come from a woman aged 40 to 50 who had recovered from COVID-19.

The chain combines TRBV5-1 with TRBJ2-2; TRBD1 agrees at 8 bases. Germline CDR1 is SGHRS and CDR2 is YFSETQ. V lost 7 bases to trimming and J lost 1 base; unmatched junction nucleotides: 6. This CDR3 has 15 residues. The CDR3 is CASGTGTGNTGELFF. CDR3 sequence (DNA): TGCGCCAGCGGGACCGGGACAGGGAACACCGGGGAGCTGTTTTTT. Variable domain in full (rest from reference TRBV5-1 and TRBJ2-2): KAGVTQTPRYLIKTRGQQVTLSCSPISGHRSVSWYQQTPGQGLQFLFEYFSETQRNKGNFPGRFSGRQFSNSRSEMNVSTLELGDSALYLCASGTGTGNTGELFFGEGSRLTVL.

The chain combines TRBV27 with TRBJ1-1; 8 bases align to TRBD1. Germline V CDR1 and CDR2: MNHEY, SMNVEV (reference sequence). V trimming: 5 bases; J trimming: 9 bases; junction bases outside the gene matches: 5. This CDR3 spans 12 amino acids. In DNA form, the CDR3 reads TGTGCCAGCAGTCCATGGACAGGGAAAGCTTTCTTT. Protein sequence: CASSPWTGKAFF.

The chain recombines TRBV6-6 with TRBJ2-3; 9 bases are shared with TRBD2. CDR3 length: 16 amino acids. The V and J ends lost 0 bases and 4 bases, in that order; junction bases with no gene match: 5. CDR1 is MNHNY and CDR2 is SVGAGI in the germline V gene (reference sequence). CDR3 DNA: TGTGCCAGCAGTTACTCCACGAGCGGGAGGTCAGATACGCAGTATTTT. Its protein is CASSYSTSGRSDTQYF.

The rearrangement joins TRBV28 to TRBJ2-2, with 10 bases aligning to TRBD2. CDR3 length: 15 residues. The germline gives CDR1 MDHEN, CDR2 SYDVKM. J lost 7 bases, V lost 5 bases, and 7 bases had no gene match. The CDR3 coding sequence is TGTGCCAGCAGTCCCCGACTAGCGGGTTACGGGGAGCTGTTTTTT. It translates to CASSPRLAGYGELFF.

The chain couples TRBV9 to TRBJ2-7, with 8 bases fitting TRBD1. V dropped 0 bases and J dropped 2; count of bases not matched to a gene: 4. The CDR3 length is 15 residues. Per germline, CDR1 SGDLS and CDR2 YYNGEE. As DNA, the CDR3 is TGTGCCAGCAGCGTAGAAGACAGGGGAGCCTACGAGCAGTACTTC. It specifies CASSVEDRGAYEQYF. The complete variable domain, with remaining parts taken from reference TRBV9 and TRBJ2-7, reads DSGVTQTPKHLITATGQRVTLRCSPRSGDLSVYWYQQSLDQGLQFLIQYYNGEERAKGNILERFSAQQFPDLHSELNLSSLELGDSALYFCASSVEDRGAYEQYFGPGTRLTVT.

CDR3 bases: TGTGCCAGCAGGGTACAGGGAGGGAATGAAAAACTGTTTTTT. Translating it yields CASRVQGGNEKLFF. The chain employs TRBV6-5 and TRBJ1-4; D perhaps matches TRBD1 (6 bases). With 6 bases removed from V and 5 bases from J, the gap between germline ends came to 13 bases. Germline CDR1 is MNHEY and CDR2 is SVGAGI. CDR3 length equals 14 residues.

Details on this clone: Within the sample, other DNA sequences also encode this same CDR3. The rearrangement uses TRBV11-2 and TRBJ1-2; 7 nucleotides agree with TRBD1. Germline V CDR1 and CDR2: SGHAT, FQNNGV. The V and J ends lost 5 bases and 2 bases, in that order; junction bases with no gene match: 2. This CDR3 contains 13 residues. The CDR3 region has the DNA TGTGCCAGCAGCCCGGGACAGAACTATGGCTACACCTTC. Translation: CASSPGQNYGYTF.

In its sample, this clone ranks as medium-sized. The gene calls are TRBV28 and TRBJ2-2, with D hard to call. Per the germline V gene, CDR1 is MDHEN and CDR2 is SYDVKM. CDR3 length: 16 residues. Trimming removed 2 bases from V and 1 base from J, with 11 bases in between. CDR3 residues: CASSLMRSRNTGELFF. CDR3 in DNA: TGTGCCAGCAGTTTAATGCGGAGTCGGAACACCGGGGAGCTGTTTTTT.

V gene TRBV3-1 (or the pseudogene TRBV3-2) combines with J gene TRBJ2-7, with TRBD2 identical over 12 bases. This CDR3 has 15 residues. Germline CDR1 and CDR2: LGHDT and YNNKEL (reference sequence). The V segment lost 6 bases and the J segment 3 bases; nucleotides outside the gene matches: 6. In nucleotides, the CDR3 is TGTGCCAGCAGAACCGGACTAGCGGGGTACTACGAGCAGTACTTC. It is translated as CASRTGLAGYYEQYF.